The rows below give T cell receptor beta chains drawn from one sample of a study of blood T cells in healthy people across ages. A single record per CDR3 protein comes from TCRdb applying MiXCR to the 5' RACE reads. Found here are about 760,000 distinct CDR3 sequences, 25% of them singletons; the top ten hold 9.4%. A further study also used this sample, focusing on T cells of mothers and their children.

Source material: blood. The receptors shown here come from a boy aged 5-17 years in good health. Each CDR3 is given with its conserved first and last residue. The order of the fields is J gene, V gene, D gene, clone size, CDR3 protein, CDR3 DNA. D genes are given only for firm matches. Rows may omit the clone size; those that give it use once, few, many or a size class.

TRBJ1-4 | TRBV20-1 | . | few | CSARTRAESTNEKLFF | TGCAGTGCTAGGACGAGGGCGGAATCAACTAATGAAAAACTGTTTTTT
TRBJ2-7 | TRBV7-9 | . | . | CASSSETHYEQYF | TGTGCCAGCAGCTCGGAGACCCACTACGAGCAGTACTTC
TRBJ1-2 | TRBV9 | TRBD1 | . | CASSAEGAPNYGYTF | TGTGCCAGCAGCGCAGAGGGGGCCCCTAACTATGGCTACACCTTC
TRBJ2-1 | TRBV12-3/TRBV12-4 | . | . | CASSYRSSYNEQFF | TGTGCCAGCAGTTACCGGAGCTCCTACAATGAGCAGTTCTTC
TRBJ2-2 | TRBV29-1 | . | few | CSVAPQGWNTGELFF | TGCAGCGTTGCCCCCCAGGGGTGGAACACCGGGGAGCTGTTTTTT
TRBJ2-7 | TRBV20-1 | TRBD2 | . | CSARVLAGVLYEQYF | TGCAGTGCTAGAGTCCTAGCGGGAGTGCTCTACGAGCAGTACTTC
TRBJ2-3 | TRBV28 | TRBD2 | few | CASSYAGLAGVGDTQYF | TGTGCCAGCAGTTACGCGGGACTAGCGGGAGTAGGGGATACGCAGTATTTT
TRBJ1-4 | TRBV14 | . | many | CASSPYGSTAEKLFF | TGTGCCAGCAGCCCCTACGGTTCGACAGCAGAAAAACTGTTTTTT
TRBJ2-7 | TRBV20-1 | TRBD1 | few | CSAIGGQGYEQYF | TGCAGTGCTATAGGGGGACAGGGCTACGAGCAGTACTTC
TRBJ1-5 | TRBV3-1 | TRBD1 | . | CASSQGQGNNQPQHF | TGTGCCAGCAGCCAAGGACAGGGTAACAATCAGCCCCAGCATTTT
TRBJ2-1 | TRBV28 | TRBD2 | . | CASSQRERDSEQFF | TGTGCCAGCAGTCAAAGGGAGCGGGATAGTGAGCAGTTCTTC
TRBJ2-7 | TRBV9 | . | . | CASSVDHGFYEQYF | TGTGCCAGCAGCGTGGATCACGGATTCTACGAGCAGTACTTC
TRBJ1-4 | TRBV20-1 | TRBD1 | few | CSASTGAPNEKLFF | TGCAGTGCGAGCACAGGGGCCCCGAATGAAAAACTGTTTTTT
TRBJ1-3 | TRBV4-3 | . | . | CASSQSPGPSSNTIYF | TGCGCCAGCAGCCAGTCCCCGGGACCCTCGTCAAACACCATATATTTT
TRBJ2-5 | TRBV28 | . | . | CASRSKPGIQETQYF | TGTGCCAGCAGGTCAAAACCGGGGATTCAAGAGACCCAGTACTTC
TRBJ2-7 | TRBV19 | . | . | CASSRLLSYEQYF | TGTGCCAGTAGTCGCTTGTTATCCTACGAGCAGTACTTC
TRBJ2-1 | TRBV7-2 | . | . | CASSLRGRIPYNEQFF | TGTGCCAGCAGCTTACGAGGGCGTATACCCTACAATGAGCAGTTCTTC
TRBJ2-2 | TRBV5-1 | . | few | CASSLVFADTGELFF | TGCGCCAGCAGCTTGGTTTTCGCGGACACCGGGGAGCTGTTTTTT
TRBJ1-1 | TRBV4-1 | . | few | CASSRSGQMNTEAFF | TGCGCCAGCAGCCGGAGTGGACAGATGAACACTGAAGCTTTCTTT